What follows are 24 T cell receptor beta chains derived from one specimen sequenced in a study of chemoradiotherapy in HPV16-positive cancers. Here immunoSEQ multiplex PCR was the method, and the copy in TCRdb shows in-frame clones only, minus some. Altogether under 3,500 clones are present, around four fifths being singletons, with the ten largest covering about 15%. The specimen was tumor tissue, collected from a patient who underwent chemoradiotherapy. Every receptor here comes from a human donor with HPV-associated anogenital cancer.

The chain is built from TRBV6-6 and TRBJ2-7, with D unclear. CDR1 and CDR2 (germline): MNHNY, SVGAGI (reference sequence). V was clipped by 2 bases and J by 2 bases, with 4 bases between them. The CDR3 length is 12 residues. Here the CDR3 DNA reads TGTGCCAGCAGTTACGAAACCTACGAGCAGTACTTC. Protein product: CASSYETYEQYF.

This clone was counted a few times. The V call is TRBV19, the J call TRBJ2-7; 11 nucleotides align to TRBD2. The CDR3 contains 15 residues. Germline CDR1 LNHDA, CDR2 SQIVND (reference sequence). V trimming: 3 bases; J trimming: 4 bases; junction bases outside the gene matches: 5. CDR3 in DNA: TGTGCCAGTAGTATTACTAGCGGGGGACCTTACGAGCAGTACTTC. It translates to CASSITSGGPYEQYF.

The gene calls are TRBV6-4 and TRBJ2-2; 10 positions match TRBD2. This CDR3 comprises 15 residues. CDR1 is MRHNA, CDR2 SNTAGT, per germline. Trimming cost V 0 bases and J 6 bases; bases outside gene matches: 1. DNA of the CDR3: TGTGCCAGCAGTGACTCAGCGGGAGGGCCCGGGGAGCTGTTTTTT. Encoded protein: CASSDSAGGPGELFF.

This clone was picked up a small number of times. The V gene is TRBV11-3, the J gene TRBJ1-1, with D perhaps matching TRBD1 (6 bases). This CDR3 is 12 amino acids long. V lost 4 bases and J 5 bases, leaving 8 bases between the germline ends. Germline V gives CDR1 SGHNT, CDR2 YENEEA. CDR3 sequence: CASSSGTTEAFF. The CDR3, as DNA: TGTGCCAGCAGCTCCGGGACAACTGAAGCTTTCTTT.

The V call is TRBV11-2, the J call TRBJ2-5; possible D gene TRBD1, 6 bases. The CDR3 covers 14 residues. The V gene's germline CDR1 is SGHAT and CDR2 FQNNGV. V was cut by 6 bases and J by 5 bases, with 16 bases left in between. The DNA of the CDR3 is TGTGCCAGCAGTTTAACAGGGATGGGGGAGACCCAGTACTTC. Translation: CASSLTGMGETQYF.

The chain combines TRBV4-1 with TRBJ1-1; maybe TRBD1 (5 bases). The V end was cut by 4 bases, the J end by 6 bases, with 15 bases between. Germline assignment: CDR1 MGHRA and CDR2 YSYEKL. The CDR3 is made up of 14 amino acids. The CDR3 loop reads CASSPGRTAAEAFF. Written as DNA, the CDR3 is TGCGCCAGCAGCCCGGGACGGACGGCGGCTGAAGCTTTCTTT.

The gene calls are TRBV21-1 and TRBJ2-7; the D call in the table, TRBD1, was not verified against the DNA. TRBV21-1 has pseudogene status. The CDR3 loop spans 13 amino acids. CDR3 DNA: TGTGCCAGCAGCAAAGGGTGGGGCAACGAGCAGTACTTC. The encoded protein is CASSKGWGNEQYF.

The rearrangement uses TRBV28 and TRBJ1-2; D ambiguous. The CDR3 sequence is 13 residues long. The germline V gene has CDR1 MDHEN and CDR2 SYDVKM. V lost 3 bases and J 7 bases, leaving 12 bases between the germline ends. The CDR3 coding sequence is TGTGCCAGCAGTTTTGCCAGCTACAGTGGCTACACCTTC. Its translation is CASSFASYSGYTF.

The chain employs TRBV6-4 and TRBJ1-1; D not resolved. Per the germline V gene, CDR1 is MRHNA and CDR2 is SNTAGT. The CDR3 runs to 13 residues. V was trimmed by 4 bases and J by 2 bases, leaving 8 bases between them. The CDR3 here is CASSVDQNTEAFF. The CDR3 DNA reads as TGTGCCAGCAGTGTGGACCAAAACACTGAAGCTTTCTTT.

In DNA form, the CDR3 reads TGTGCCAGCAGCTTAGGTTTACAGGGCTCCTACAATGAGCAGTTCTTC. It yields the protein CASSLGLQGSYNEQFF. The chain couples TRBV11-2 to TRBJ2-1, with D possibly TRBD1 on 6 matching bases. The germline V gene has CDR1 SGHAT and CDR2 FQNNGV. The CDR3 runs 16 residues. The V end was cut by 1 base, the J end by 0 bases, with 10 bases between.

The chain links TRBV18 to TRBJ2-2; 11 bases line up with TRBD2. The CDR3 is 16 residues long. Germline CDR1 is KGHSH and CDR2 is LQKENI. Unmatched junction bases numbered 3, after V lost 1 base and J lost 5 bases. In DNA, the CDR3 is TGTGCCAGCTCACCACGTACTAGCGGGAGTACCGGGGAGCTGTTTTTT. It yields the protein CASSPRTSGSTGELFF.

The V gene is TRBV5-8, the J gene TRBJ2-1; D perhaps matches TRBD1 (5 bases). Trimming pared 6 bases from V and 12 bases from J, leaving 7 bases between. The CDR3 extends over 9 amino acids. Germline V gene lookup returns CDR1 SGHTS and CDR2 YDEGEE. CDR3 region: CASKGAQFF. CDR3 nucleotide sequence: TGTGCCAGCAAAGGGGCGCAGTTCTTC.

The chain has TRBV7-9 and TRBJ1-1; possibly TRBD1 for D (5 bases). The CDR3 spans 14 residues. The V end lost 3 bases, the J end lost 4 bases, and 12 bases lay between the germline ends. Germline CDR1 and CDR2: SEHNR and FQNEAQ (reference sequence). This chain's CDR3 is CASSLGGRGTEAFF. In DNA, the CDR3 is TGTGCCAGCAGCTTGGGGGGTAGGGGCACTGAAGCTTTCTTT.

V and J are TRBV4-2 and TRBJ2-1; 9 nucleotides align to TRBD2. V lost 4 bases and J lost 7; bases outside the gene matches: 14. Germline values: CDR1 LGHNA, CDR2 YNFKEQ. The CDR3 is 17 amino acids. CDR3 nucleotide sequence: TGTGCCAGCAGCCTGGGGCAAGGCGGGGGGGCCGTGAATGAGCAGTTCTTC. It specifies CASSLGQGGGAVNEQFF.

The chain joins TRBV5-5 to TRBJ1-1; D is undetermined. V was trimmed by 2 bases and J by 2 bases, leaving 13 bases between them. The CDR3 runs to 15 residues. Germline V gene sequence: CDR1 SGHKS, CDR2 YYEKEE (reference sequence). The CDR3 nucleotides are TGTGCCAGCAGCTTTGAAGGGCTCAAAAACACTGAAGCTTTCTTT. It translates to CASSFEGLKNTEAFF.

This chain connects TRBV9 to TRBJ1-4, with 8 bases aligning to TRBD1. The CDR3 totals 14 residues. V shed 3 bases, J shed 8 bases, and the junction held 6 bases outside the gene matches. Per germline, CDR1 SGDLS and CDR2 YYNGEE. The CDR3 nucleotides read TGTGCCAGCAGCGCCGACAGGGGTGGAGAAAAACTGTTTTTT. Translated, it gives CASSADRGGEKLFF.

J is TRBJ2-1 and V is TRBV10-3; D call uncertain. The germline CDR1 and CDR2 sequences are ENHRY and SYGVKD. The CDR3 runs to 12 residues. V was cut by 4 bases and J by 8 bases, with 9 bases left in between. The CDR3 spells CAISGQSDEQFF. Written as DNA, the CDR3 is TGTGCCATCAGTGGGCAATCGGATGAGCAGTTCTTC.

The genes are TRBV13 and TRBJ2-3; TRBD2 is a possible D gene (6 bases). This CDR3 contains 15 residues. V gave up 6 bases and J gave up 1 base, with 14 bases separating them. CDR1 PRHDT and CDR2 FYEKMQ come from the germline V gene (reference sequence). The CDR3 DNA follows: TGTGCCAGCAGTTTAAGTGCGGGACGCACAGATACGCAGTATTTT. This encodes CASSLSAGRTDTQYF. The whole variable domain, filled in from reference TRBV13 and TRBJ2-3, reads AAGVIQSPRHLIKEKRETATLKCYPIPRHDTVYWYQQGPGQDPQFLISFYEKMQSDKGSIPDRFSAQQFSDYHSELNMSSLELGDSALYFCASSLSAGRTDTQYFGPGTRLTVL.

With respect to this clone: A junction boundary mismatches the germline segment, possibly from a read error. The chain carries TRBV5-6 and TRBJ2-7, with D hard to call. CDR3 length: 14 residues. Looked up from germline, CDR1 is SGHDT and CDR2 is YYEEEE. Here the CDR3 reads CASNLGSPGYEQYF. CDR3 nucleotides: TGTGCCAGCAACTTGGGCAGCCCAGGCTACGAGCAGTACTTC.

Here the CDR3 reads CASSLPQGDEQYF. DNA of the CDR3: TGTGCCAGCAGTTTACCCCAAGGGGACGAGCAGTACTTC. The V gene is TRBV28, the J gene TRBJ2-7; possible D gene TRBD1, 5 bases. Per germline, CDR1 MDHEN and CDR2 SYDVKM. The CDR3 has 13 amino acids. V lost 2 bases, J lost 5 bases, and 10 bases lay in between.

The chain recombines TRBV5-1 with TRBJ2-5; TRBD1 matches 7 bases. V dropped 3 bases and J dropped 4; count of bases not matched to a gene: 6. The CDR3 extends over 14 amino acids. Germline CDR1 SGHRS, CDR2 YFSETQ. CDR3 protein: CASSSGQSVETQYF. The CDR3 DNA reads TGCGCCAGCAGCTCGGGACAGTCCGTAGAGACCCAGTACTTC.

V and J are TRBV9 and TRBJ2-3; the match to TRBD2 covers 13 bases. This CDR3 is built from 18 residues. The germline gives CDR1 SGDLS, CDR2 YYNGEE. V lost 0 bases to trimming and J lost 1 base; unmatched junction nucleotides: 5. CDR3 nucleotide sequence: TGTGCCAGCAGCGTAGCTTCGACTAGCGGGGGGCGCACAGATACGCAGTATTTT. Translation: CASSVASTSGGRTDTQYF.

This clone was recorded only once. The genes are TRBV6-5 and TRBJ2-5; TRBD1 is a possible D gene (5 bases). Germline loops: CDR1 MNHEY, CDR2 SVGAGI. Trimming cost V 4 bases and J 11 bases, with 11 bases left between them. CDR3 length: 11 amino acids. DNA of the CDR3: TGTGCCAGCAGTTCCGTGGGGCAGCAGTACTTC. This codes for CASSSVGQQYF.

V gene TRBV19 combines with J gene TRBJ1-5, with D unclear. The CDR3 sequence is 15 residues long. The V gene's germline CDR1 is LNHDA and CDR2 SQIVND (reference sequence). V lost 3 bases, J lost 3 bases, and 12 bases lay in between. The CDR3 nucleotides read TGTGCCAGTAGTATGGGAGCGGGGTACAATCAGCCCCAGCATTTT. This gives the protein CASSMGAGYNQPQHF.